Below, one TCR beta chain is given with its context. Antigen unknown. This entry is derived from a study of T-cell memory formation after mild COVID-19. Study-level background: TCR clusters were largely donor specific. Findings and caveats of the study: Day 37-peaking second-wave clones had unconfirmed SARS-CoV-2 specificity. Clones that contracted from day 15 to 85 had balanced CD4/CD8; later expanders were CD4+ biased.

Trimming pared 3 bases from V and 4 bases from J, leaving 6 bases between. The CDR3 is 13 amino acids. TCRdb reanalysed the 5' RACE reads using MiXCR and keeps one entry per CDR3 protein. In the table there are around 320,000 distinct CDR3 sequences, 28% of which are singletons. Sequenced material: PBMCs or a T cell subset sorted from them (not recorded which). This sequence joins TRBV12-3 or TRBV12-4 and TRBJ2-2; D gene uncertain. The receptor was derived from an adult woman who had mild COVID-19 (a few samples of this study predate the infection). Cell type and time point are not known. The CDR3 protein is CASSFGSTGELFF. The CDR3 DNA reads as TGTGCCAGCAGTTTTGGGTCCACCGGGGAGCTGTTTTTT.